This note documents a single T cell receptor beta chain sequence. The CDR3 is 15 amino acids. This sample is drawn from a study of blood T cell repertoires in COVID-19. About the study: Spain, Italy and the United States supplied samples that represented acute and convalescent COVID-19.

Per the original data handling: Counts of nucleated cells, estimated from reference gene primer amplification, were obtained. Sequenced by immunoSEQ multiplex PCR; TCRdb stores in-frame clones only, minus some. The V and J calls and clone size were taken over from that table, and D and trimming were inferred from the DNA. The table records roughly 32,000 clones, over 75% of them present only once. The receptor was derived from a man aged 55-75 years with active COVID-19. Material: peripheral blood. The gene calls are TRBV21-1 and TRBJ2-3; no check of the table's D call, TRBD2, against the DNA was made. TRBV21-1 is flagged as a pseudogene. The CDR3 DNA reads TGTGCCAGCATCGGGACTAGGTGGGTCGCGGATACGCAGTATTTT. Protein: CASIGTRWVADTQYF.